Sequencing of this T cell receptor beta chain was carried out in a study of cytomegalovirus exposure and HLA in healthy donors (dated by TCRdb to 2016 to 2017). About the full investigation: A later analysis indicated that the roughly 120 validation repertoires were generated on the platform also employed for the approximately 700 repertoires of the first cohort. The study aimed to test whether signatures of past pathogen exposure could be identified by cataloging public T cell receptors. Along with the approximately 650-subject first cohort, a separate validation cohort of over a hundred different subjects was used. To predict cytomegalovirus infection status, the study combined high-throughput TCR immunosequencing, statistical association of individual TCRs with disease status, and machine learning.

Overall results and qualifications from the work: A few of the identified cytomegalovirus-associated TCR beta chains were confirmed in vitro to be specific for cytomegalovirus antigens. A total of fewer than 200 TCR beta chains were listed by the study as associated with cytomegalovirus. Subsequent analysis determined that TCRs grouped into clusters in the first cohort also showed a tendency toward co-occurrence across the roughly 130 validation repertoires, and 94% of cluster scores exceeded 0. Cytomegalovirus status was reported to be diagnosed by the classifier with high specificity and sensitivity in both the original and validation cohorts. The authors suggested that the approach could potentially be extended to other disease states and immunological phenotypes. While some public TCRs were present in many individuals, most TCR sequences turned up only very rarely across donors. A later analysis had no HLA typing for the validation cohort, so co-occurrence there was scored across all 110 or so repertoires.

Donors formed part of the validation cohort, which comprised 120 subjects and was distinct from the first cohort of under 850 subjects. In regard to this clone: This receptor's antigen is unknown. No much larger clone exists at a distance of one base, and base qualities are not known.

Measured from the cysteine to the phenylalanine, the CDR3 is 16 residues long. Only the CDR3 region is kept as DNA, spanning 48 bases read in frame from base 1. Taken from the germline V gene, the CDR1 and CDR2 loops are LGHNA and YSLEER. Ends trimmed: V by 3 bases, J by 2 bases; bases unmatched to a gene: 2. Library generation was performed with the immunoSEQ multiplex PCR assay. Concerning the study's data processing: A statistical classification framework was developed to diagnose cytomegalovirus status using the catalog of TCR beta chain sequences. TCRdb re-hosts the immuneACCESS table, in-frame sequences only. Its copies lack some clones; in the studies checked, an unresolved V gene accounts for under half of them, and the cause for the rest is not known. V, J and clone size are those of that table, while D and trimming were read from the DNA. This sample has 95,000 to 150,000 clones in its table, and roughly 90% of those were observed once. About 6% of the sample lies in the top ten.

Sequencing input: PBMCs. Recombination connected TRBV4-3 to TRBJ2-1, with TRBD2 identical over 12 junction bases. This receptor was identified in a woman under 30 in good health and CMV-seropositive. The CDR3 has the sequence CASSHPSGRAYNEQFF. The DNA sequence reads TGCGCCAGCAGCCACCCTAGCGGGAGGGCCTACAATGAGCAGTTCTTC.